This T cell receptor beta chain is from a study of regulatory T cells in long-lasting Graves disease. General observations from the study: The study found persistent patients shared more public clonotypes (2,741) than new patients (approximately 970).

TCR beta libraries were built with iRepertoire HTBI primers and Arm-PCR of CDR3 regions. One entry per CDR3 protein results from TCRdb running MiXCR on the multiplex PCR reads. This table has approximately 400,000 distinct CDR3 sequences, 15% to 18% appearing once. This clonotype showed up many times. Its antigen is not identified. The CDR3 extends over 15 amino acids. Germline loops: CDR1 SGHRS, CDR2 YFSETQ. V lost 0 bases, J lost 2 bases, and 10 bases lay in between. As to time point: newly diagnosed GD, antithyroid drugs for less than 3 months. From PBMCs, RNA was extracted and then used to make the TCR library.

The J gene is TRBJ2-3, the V gene TRBV5-1; no definite D call. Sequenced material: peripheral blood mononuclear cells (PBMCs), taken at new diagnosis, from a patient treated with antithyroid drugs. The source of this sequence is a female donor with Graves disease. CDR3 sequence (DNA): TGCGCCAGCAGCTTGGGGCAGCCTCTCACAGATACGCAGTATTTT. Its protein is CASSLGQPLTDTQYF.